This T cell receptor (beta chain) is drawn from a study of Graves' ophthalmopathy and Graves' hyperthyroidism. Study details: The collection of peripheral blood took place at initial diagnosis, before any treatment. Study findings and constraints: In blood appeared most of the expanded thyroid clonotypes whose frequency exceeded 0.001.

Using RNA transcripts, the TCR beta CDR3 regions were amplified. Second-round multiplex PCR followed a first-round RT-PCR using HTBI primers. Via MiXCR, TCRdb re-called the multiplex PCR reads, giving one row per CDR3 protein. Among some 360,000 distinct CDR3 sequences listed, roughly 15% were seen once. CDR1 MNHEY and CDR2 SVGEGT come from the germline V gene. With 2 bases removed from V and 7 bases from J, the gap between germline ends came to 6 bases. The CDR3 is 11 residues long. This clonotype occurred many times. Its antigen is still unknown. The PBMCs used were ones drawn from 9.5 to 10 ml of fresh peripheral blood.

This chain links TRBV6-2 or TRBV6-3 with TRBJ2-7; D is unclear. Sequenced material: peripheral blood. The TCR was taken from an adult woman with stable Graves' hyperthyroidism. The CDR3 region has the DNA TGTGCCAGCAGTTACGCCTGGGAGCAGTACTTC. Encoded protein: CASSYAWEQYF.